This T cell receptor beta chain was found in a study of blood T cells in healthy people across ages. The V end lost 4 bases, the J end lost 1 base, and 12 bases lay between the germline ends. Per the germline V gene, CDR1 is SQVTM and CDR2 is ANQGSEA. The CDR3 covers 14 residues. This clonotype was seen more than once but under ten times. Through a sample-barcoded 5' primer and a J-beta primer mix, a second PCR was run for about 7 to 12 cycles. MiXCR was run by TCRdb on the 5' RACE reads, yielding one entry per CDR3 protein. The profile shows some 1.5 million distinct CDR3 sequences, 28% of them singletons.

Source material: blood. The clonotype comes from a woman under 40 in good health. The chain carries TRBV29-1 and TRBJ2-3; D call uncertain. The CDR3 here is CSVVPSPRTDTQYF. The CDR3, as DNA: TGCAGCGTTGTTCCCAGTCCACGCACAGATACGCAGTATTTT.